Following are 9 T cell receptor beta chains from one sample sequenced in a study of T cell responses to AZD1222 COVID-19 vaccine. The data were produced by immunoSEQ multiplex PCR, yet TCRdb's version contains in-frame clones alone and is incomplete. The data show roughly 67,000 clones, around 88% seen once. The specimen was peripheral blood, collected on day 0 of AZD1222 vaccination. Receptor source: an adult in good health.

The chain has TRBV5-6 and TRBJ1-1; no firm D call. The CDR3 is 11 amino acids. V was clipped by 0 bases and J by 8 bases, with 5 bases between them. CDR1 and CDR2 (germline): SGHDT, YYEEEE. CDR3 sequence (DNA): TGTGCCAGCAGCTTGGTATCGGAAGCTTTCTTT. Translation: CASSLVSEAFF.

The rearrangement links TRBV5-5 to TRBJ1-5; TRBD1 is a possible D gene (5 bases). V was trimmed by 3 bases and J by 6 bases, leaving 10 bases between them. The CDR3 has 13 amino acids. The germline V gene encodes CDR1 SGHKS and CDR2 YYEKEE (reference sequence). This chain's CDR3 is CASSSQGGQPQHF. The CDR3 nucleotides read TGTGCCAGCAGCTCGCAGGGAGGTCAGCCCCAGCATTTT.

This clone was counted only a few times. The CDR3 DNA reads as TGTGCCAGTAGTATAGAGGGGGGGAGCACTGAAGCTTTCTTT. Its translation: CASSIEGGSTEAFF. The J gene is TRBJ1-1, the V gene TRBV19; D perhaps matches TRBD1 (5 bases). Per the germline V gene, CDR1 is LNHDA and CDR2 is SQIVND (reference sequence). V was clipped by 0 bases and J by 4 bases, with 9 bases between them. This CDR3 has 14 amino acids.

Of note for this clone: At one of its ends the junction is not consistent with the germline gene, which may arise from a read error. The chain employs TRBV7-7 and TRBJ2-2, with D tentatively TRBD2 (5 bases). Germline loops: CDR1 SSHAT, CDR2 FNYEAQ (reference sequence). The CDR3 has 14 residues. In nucleotides, the CDR3 is TGTGCTAGCAGCCCTCTAGCTACCACCGGGGAGCTGTTTTTT. Encoded protein: CASSPLATTGELFF.

J is TRBJ2-1 and V is TRBV27, with D perhaps TRBD1 (6 bases). The germline V gene has CDR1 MNHEY and CDR2 SMNVEV (reference sequence). The CDR3 spans 15 residues. Trimming stripped 5 bases from V and 5 bases from J, with 16 bases between. The CDR3 here is CASSKDSFGNNEQFF. The CDR3 nucleotides are TGTGCCAGCAGTAAGGACAGTTTCGGAAACAATGAGCAGTTCTTC.

The chain is built from TRBV7-9 and TRBJ2-2; a possible D gene is TRBD2 (5 bases). Germline CDR1 reads SEHNR; CDR2 reads FQNEAQ (reference sequence). This CDR3 has 12 residues. V was cut by 5 bases and J by 5 bases, with 6 bases left in between. Here the CDR3 DNA reads TGTGCCAGCAGCCGGGGAACCGGGGAGCTGTTTTTT. Translated, it gives CASSRGTGELFF.

This clone turned up a few times. The V and J genes are TRBV7-6 and TRBJ2-1; 10 positions agree with TRBD2. The junction had 3 bases not matched to a gene; V was cut back by 4 bases and J by 0 bases. CDR1 is SGHVS and CDR2 is FNYEAQ in the germline V gene. The CDR3 runs to 16 residues. The CDR3 coding sequence is TGTGCCAGCAGCTCTAGCGGGGGAAGCTCCTACAATGAGCAGTTCTTC. It encodes CASSSSGGSSYNEQFF.

The chain carries TRBV5-5 and TRBJ1-5; TRBD1 aligns across 8 bases. CDR3 length: 19 residues. V lost 0 bases to trimming and J lost 0 bases; unmatched junction nucleotides: 11. The germline V gene has CDR1 SGHKS and CDR2 YYEKEE (reference sequence). The DNA for the CDR3 is TGTGCCAGCAGCTTGGCCGAGGCCAGGGGGCCATATAGCAATCAGCCCCAGCATTTT. Protein product: CASSLAEARGPYSNQPQHF.

The chain carries TRBV19 and TRBJ2-7; no definite D call. Germline loops: CDR1 LNHDA, CDR2 SQIVND (reference sequence). CDR3 length: 17 amino acids. With 8 bases removed from V and 2 bases from J, the gap between germline ends came to 25 bases. This chain's CDR3 is CASSLNHGAGVPYEQYF. CDR3 nucleotide sequence: TGTGCCAGTTCCTTAAATCACGGCGCCGGTGTCCCCTACGAGCAGTACTTC.